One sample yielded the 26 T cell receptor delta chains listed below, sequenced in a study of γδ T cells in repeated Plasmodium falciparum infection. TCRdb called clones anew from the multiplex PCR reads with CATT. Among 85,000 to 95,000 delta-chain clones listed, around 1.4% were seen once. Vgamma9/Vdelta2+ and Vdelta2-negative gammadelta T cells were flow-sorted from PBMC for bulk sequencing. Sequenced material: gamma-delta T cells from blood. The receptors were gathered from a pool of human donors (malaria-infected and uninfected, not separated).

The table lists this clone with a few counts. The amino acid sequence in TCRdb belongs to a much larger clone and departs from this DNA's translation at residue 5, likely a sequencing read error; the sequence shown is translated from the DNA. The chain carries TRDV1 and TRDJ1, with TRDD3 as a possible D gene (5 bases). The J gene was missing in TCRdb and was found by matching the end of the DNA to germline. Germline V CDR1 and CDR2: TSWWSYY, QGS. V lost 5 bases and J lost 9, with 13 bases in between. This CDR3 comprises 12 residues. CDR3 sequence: CALGNPKGELIF. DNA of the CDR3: TGTGCTCTTGGGAATCCCAAGGGGGAACTCATCTTT.

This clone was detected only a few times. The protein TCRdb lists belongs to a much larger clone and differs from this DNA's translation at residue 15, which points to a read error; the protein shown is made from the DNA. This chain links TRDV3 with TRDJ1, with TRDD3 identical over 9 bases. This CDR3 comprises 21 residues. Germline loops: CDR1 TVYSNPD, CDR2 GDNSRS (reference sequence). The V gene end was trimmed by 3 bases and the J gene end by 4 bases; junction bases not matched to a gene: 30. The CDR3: CALPKSPFYHWGRTDRDKLIF. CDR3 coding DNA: TGTGCCTTGCCCAAGTCCCCGTTCTACCACTGGGGGAGGACTGATCGCGATAAACTCATCTTT.

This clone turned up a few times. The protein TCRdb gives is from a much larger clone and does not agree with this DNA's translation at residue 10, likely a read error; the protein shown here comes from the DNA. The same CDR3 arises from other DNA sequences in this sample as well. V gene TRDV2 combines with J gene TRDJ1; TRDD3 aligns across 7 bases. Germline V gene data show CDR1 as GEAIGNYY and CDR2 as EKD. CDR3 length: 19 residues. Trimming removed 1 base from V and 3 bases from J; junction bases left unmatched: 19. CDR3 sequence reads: CACDTLRGGRPFEPDKLIF. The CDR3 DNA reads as TGTGCCTGTGACACATTGCGTGGGGGACGCCCTTTCGAACCCGATAAACTCATCTTT.

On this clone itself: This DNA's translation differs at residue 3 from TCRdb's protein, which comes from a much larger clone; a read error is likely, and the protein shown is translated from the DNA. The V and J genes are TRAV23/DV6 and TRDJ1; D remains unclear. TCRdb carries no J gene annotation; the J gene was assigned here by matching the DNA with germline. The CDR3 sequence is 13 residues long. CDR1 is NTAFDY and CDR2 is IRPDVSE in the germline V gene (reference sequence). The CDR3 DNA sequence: TGTGCAGAAAGCTGGTGGGAGACCGATAAACTCATCTTT. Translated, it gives CAESWWETDKLIF.

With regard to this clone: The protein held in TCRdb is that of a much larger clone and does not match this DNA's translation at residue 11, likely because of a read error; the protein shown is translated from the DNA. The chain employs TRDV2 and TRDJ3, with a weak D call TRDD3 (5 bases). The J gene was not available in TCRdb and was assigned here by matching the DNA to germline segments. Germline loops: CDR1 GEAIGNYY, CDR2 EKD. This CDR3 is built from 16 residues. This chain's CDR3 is CACDTGSSWDARQMFF. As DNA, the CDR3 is TGTGCCTGTGACACCGGCAGCTCCTGGGACGCCCGACAGATGTTTTTC.

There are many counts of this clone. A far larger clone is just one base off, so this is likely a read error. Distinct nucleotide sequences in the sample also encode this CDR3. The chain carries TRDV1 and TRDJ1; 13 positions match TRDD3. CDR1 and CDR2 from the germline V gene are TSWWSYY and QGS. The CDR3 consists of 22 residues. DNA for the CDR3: TGTGCTCTTGGGGGACCGGGTCGGCCTTCCTACGCTCCTACTGGGGGATACGCGGGCCTCATCTTC. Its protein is CALGGPGRPSYAPTGGYAGLIF.

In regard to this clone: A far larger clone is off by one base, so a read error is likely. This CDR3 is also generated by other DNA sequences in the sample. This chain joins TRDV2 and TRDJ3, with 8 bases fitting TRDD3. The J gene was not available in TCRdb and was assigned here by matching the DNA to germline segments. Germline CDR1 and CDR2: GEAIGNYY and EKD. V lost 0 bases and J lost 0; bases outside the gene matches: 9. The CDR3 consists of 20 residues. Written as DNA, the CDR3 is TGTGCCTGTGACACCGTGAGGACTGGGGGGTACTCCTGGGACACCCGACAGATGTTTTTC. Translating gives CACDTVRTGGYSWDTRQMFF.

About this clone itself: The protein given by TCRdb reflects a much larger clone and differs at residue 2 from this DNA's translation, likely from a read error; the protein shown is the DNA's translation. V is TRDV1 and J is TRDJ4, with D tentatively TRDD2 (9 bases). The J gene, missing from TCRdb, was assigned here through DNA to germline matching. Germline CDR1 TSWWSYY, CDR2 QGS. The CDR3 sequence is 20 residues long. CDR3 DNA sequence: TGTTCTCTACTTGGTCCCCTCCTTCCTACTAGGGGGATATCTGCCAGACCCCTGATCTTT. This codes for CSLLGPLLPTRGISARPLIF.

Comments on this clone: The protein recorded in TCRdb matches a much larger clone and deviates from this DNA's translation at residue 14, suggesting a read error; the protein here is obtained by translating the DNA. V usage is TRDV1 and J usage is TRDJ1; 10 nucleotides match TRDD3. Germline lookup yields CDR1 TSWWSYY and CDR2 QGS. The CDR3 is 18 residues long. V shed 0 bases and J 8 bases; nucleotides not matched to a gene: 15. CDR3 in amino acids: CALGELFPLHWGMGKLIF. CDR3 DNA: TGTGCTCTTGGGGAACTTTTCCCACTCCACTGGGGGATGGGAAAACTCATCTTT.

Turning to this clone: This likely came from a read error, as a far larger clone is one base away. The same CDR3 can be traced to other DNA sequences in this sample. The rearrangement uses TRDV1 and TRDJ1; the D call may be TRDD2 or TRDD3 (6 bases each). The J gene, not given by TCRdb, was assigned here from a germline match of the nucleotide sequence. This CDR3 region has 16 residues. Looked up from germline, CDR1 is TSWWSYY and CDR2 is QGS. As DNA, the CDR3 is TGTGCCCTTGGGGAACTCCTACTGGGTGCTAGCGATAAACTCATCTTT. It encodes CALGELLLGASDKLIF.

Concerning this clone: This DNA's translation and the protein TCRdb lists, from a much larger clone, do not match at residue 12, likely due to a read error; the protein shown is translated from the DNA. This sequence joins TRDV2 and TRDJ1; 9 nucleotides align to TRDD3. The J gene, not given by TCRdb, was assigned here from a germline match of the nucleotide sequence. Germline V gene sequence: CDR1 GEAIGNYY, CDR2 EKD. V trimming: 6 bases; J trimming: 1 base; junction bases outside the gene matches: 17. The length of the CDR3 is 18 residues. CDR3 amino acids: CACRPFSTGGLCTDKLIF. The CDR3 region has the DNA TGTGCCTGTCGTCCTTTTTCGACTGGGGGACTTTGCACCGATAAACTCATCTTT.

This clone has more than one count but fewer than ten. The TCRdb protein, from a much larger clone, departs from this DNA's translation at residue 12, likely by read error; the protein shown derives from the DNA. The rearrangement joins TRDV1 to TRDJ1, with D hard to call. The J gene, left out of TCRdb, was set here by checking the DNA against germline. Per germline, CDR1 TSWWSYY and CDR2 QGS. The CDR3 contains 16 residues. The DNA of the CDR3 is TGTGCTCTTGGGGAACCAGGGCCCCCTAACACCAATAAACTCATCTTT. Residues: CALGEPGPPNTNKLIF.

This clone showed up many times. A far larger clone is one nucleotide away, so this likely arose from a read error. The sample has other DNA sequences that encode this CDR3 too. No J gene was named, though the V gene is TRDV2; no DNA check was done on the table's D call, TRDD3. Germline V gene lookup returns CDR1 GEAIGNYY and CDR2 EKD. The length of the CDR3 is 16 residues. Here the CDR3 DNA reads TGTGCCTGTGACTACGCTGGGGGCTATTACACCGATAAACTCATCTTC. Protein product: CACDYAGGYYTDKLIF.

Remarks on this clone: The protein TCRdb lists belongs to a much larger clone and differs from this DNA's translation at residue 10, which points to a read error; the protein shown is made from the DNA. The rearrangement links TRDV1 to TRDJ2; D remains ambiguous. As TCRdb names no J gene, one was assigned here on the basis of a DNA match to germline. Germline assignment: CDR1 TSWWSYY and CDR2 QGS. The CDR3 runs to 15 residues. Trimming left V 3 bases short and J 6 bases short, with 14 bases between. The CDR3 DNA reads TGTGCTCTTGGGGACTCAATGGCCGGGGCAGCACAACTCTTCTTT. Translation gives CALGDSMAGAAQLFF.

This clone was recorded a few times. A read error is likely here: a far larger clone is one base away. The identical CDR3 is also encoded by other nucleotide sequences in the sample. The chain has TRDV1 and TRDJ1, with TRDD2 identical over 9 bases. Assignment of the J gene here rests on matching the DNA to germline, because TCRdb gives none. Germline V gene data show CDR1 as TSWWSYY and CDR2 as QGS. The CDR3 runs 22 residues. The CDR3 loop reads CALGELGRPSYVTGSPGDKLIF. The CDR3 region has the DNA TGTGCCCTTGGGGAACTGGGGAGGCCTTCCTACGTGACTGGGAGCCCTGGCGATAAACTCATCTTT.

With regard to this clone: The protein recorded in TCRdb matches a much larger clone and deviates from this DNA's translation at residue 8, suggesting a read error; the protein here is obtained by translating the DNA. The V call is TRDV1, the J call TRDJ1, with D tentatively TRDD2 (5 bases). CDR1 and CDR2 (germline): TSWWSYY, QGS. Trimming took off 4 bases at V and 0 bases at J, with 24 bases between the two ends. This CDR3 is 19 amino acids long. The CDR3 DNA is TGTGCTCTTGGGGGAGCCTACTGCCTGAGGGCAGAATACACCGATAAACTCATCTTT. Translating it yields CALGGAYCLRAEYTDKLIF.

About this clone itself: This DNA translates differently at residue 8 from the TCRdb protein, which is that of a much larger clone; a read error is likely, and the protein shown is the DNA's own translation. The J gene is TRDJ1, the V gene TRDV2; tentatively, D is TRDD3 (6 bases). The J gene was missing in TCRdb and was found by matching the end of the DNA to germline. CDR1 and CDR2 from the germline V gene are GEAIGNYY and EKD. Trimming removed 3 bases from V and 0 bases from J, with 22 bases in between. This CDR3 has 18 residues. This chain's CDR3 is CACDPIPALGVYTDKLIF. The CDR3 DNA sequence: TGTGCCTGTGACCCAATTCCTGCGTTGGGGGTTTACACCGATAAACTCATCTTT.

The CDR3 DNA reads TGTGCTCTTGGGCCTCCTTCCTACTGGGGATACAGTAAACTCATCTTT. As protein: CALGPPSYWGYSKLIF. The chain recombines TRDV1 with TRDJ1, with D tentatively TRDD2 (9 bases). TCRdb lists no J gene, so it was determined here by aligning the DNA to germline. V dropped 5 bases and J dropped 7 bases, with 23 bases sitting between them. Germline CDR1 is TSWWSYY and CDR2 is QGS. The CDR3 runs to 16 residues.

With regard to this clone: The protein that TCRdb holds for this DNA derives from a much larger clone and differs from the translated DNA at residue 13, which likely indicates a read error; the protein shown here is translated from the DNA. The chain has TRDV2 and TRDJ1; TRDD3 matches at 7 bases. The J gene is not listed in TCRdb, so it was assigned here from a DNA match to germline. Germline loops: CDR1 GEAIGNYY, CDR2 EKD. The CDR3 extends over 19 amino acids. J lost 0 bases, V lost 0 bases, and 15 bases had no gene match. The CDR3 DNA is TGTGCCTGTGACACCGTTTATGGGATGGGGGAGCTGCACACCGATAAACTCATCTTT. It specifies CACDTVYGMGELHTDKLIF.

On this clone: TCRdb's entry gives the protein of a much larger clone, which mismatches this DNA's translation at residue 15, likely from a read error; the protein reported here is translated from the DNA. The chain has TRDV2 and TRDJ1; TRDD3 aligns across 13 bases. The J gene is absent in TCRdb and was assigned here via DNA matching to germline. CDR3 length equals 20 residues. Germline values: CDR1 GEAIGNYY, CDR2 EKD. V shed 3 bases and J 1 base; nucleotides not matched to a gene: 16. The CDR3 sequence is CACDSLGDTNQLRSTDKLIF. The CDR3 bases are TGTGCCTGTGACTCACTGGGGGATACGAATCAGCTAAGGAGCACCGATAAACTCATCTTT.

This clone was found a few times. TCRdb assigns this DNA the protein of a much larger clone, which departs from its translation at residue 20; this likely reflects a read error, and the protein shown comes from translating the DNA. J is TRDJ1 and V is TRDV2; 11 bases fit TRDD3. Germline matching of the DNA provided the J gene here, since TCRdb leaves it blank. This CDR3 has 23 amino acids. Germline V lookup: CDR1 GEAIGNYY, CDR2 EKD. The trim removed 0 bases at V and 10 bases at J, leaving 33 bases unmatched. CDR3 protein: CACDTAPARGVGDTTYLPGRLIF. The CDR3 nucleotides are TGTGCCTGTGACACCGCCCCGGCACGTGGAGTGGGGGATACGACCTACCTACCTGGTAGACTCATCTTT.

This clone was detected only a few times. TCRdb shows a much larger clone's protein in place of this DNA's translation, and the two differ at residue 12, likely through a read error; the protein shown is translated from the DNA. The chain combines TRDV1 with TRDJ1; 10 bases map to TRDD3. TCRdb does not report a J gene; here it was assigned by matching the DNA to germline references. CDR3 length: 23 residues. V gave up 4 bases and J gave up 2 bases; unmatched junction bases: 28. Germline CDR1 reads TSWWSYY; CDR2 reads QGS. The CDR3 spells CALGAHSRRPSRTRLGDTDKLIF. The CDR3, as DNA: TGTGCTCTTGGGGCGCACTCCCGCAGACCTTCCCGCACTCGACTGGGGGATACCGATAAACTCATCTTT.

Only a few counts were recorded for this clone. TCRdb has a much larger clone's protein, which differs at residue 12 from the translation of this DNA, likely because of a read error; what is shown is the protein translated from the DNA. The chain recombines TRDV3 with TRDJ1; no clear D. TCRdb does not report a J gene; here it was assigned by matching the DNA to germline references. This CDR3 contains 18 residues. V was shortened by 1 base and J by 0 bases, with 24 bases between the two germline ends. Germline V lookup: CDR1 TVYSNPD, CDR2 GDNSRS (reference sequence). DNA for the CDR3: TGTGCCTTTATAGTTAATCAGGGACTCCTGACGCACACCGATAAACTCATCTTT. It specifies CAFIVNQGLLTHTDKLIF.

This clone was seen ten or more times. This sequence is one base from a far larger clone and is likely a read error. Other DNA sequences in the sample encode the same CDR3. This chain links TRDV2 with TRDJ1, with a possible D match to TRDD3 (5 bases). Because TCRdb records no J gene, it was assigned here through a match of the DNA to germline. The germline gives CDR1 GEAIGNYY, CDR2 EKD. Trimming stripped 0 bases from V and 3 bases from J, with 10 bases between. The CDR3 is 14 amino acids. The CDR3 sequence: CACDTGGYADKLIF. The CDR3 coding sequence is TGTGCCTGTGACACCGGGGGGTACGCCGATAAACTCATCTTT.

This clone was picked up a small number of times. The CDR3: CALGDRGVWSFPLGQGVPRTDKLIF. The CDR3 DNA follows: TGTGCTCTTGGGGACAGAGGAGTTTGGTCCTTCCCACTGGGGCAAGGGGTTCCACGCACCGATAAACTCATCTTT. This rearrangement joins TRDV1 to TRDJ1; tentative D call: TRDD3 (7 bases). Trimming took 3 bases from V and 1 from J, leaving 42 bases between them. The CDR3 consists of 25 residues. Germline V lookup: CDR1 TSWWSYY, CDR2 QGS.

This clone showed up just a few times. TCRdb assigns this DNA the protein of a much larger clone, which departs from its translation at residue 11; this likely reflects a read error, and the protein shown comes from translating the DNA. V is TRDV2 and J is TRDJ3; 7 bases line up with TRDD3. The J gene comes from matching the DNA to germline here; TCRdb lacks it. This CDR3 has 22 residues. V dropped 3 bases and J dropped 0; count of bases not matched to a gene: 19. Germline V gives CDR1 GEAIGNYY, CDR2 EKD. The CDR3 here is CACDSGAFTGDPSSWDTRQMFF. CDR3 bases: TGTGCCTGTGACTCCGGCGCGTTTACTGGGGACCCGAGCTCCTGGGACACCCGACAGATGTTTTTC.